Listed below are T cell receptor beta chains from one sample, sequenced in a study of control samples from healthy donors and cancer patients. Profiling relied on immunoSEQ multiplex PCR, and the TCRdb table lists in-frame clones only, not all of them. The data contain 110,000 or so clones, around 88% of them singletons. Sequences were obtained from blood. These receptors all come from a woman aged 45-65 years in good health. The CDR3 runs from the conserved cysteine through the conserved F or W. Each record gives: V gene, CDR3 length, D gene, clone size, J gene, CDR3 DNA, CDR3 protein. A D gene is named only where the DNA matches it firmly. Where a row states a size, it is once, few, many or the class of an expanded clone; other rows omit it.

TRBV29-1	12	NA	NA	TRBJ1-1	TGCAGCATCAGGGCGATGAACACTGAAGCTTTCTTT	CSIRAMNTEAFF
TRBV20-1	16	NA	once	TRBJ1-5	TGCAGTGCTAGTTGGGTTAGGGGGGTGAGCAATCAGCCCCAGCATTTT	CSASWVRGVSNQPQHF
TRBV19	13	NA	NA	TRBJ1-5	TGTGCCAGCGGACGGAGCCTCAATCAGCCCCAGCATTTT	CASGRSLNQPQHF
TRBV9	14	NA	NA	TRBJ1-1	TGTGCCAGCAGCGGAGTAGACCTTGGGACTGAAGCTTTCTTT	CASSGVDLGTEAFF
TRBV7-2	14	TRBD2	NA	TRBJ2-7	TGTGCCAGCAGCTCGCAGAGTCTAGCGGGGGGCTCCACCTTC	CASSSQSLAGGSTF
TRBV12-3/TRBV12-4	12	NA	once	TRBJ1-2	TGTGCCAGCAGCCTTCGGGCACCCGCTAGGACCTTC	CASSLRAPARTF
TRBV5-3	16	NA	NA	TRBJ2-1	TGTGCCAGAAGCCAAAGTAAGGGGGGTCGATACAATGAGCAGTTCTTC	CARSQSKGGRYNEQFF
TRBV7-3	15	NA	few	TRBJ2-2	TGTGCCAGCAGCTCCGGACAGAAGAACACCGGGGAGCTGTTTTTT	CASSSGQKNTGELFF
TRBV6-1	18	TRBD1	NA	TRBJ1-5	TGTGCCAGCAGTGAAGGTTGGGACAGGTCTTATAGCAATCAGCCCCAGCATTTT	CASSEGWDRSYSNQPQHF
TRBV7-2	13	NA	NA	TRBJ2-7	TGTGCCAGCAGCCAGGCGAGGGCCTACGAGCAGTACTTC	CASSQARAYEQYF
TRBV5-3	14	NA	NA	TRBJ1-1	TGTGCCAGAAGCGGCCGGGACAAGAACACTGAAGCTTTCTTT	CARSGRDKNTEAFF
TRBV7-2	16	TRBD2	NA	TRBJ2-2	TGTGCCAGCAGCTTAGCGGGAGGGCCTAACACCGGGGAGCTGTTTTTT	CASSLAGGPNTGELFF
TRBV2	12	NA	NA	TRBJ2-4	TGTGCCAGCAGTGAAGGTATAGGCATTCAGTACTTC	CASSEGIGIQYF
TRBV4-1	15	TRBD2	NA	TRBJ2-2	TGCGCCAGCAGCCAAGAGGGACTAGCGGCCGGGGAGCTGTTTTTT	CASSQEGLAAGELFF
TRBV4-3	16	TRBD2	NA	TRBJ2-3	TGCGCCAGCAGCCAAGATGGGACTAGCGGGGAAGATACGCAGTATTTT	CASSQDGTSGEDTQYF
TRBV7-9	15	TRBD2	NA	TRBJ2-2	TGTGCCAGCAGCTTCGGGAGCGGGAGCACCGGGGAGCTGTTTTTT	CASSFGSGSTGELFF
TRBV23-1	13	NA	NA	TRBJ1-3	TGCGCCAGCAGACAGGGTACGAGAAACACCATATATTTT	CASRQGTRNTIYF
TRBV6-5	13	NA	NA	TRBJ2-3	TGTGCCAGCGCAGGTACCGACACAGATACGCAGTATTTT	CASAGTDTDTQYF
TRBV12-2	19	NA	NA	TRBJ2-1	TGTGCAAGCGCAGAGAATCGGACTAGCGGGAGGAGCTCCTACAATGAGCAGTTCTTC	CASAENRTSGRSSYNEQFF
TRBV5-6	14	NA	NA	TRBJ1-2	TGTGCCAGCAGCTTGGGGGGGCGGTACTATGGCTACACCTTC	CASSLGGRYYGYTF
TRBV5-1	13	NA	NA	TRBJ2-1	TGCGCCAGCAGCCTGTCGAACTACAATGAGCAGTTCTTC	CASSLSNYNEQFF
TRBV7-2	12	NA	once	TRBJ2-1	TGTGCCAGCAGCTTACCCTCTAATGAGCAGTTCTTC	CASSLPSNEQFF
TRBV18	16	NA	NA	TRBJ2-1	TGTGCCAGCTCACCTCGAGCTCGGGGCTCCTACAATGAGCAGTTCTTC	CASSPRARGSYNEQFF
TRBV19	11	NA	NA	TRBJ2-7	TGTGCCAGTAGTAAGGGGGGCGAGCAGTACTTC	CASSKGGEQYF
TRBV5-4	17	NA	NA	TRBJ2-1	TGTGCCAGCAGCTCCAAGAATAAGCCCCAGGGCGGCAATGAGCAGTTCTTC	CASSSKNKPQGGNEQFF
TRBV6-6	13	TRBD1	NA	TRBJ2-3	TGTGCCGGAAGGGACAGGACTACAGATACGCAGTATTTT	CAGRDRTTDTQYF
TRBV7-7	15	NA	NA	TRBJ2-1	TGTGCCAGCAGCTACAGGGAGAGCGCCTACAATGAGCAGTTCTTC	CASSYRESAYNEQFF
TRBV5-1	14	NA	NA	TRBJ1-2	TGCGCCAGCAGCTTAACGAGGGGGGGCTATGGCTACACCTTC	CASSLTRGGYGYTF
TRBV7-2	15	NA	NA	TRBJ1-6	TGTGCCAGCACCCAAAAGTGGGGGGGCAATTCACCCCTCCACTTT	CASTQKWGGNSPLHF
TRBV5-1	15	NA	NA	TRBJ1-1	TGCGCCAGCAGCCCCAATGCGGGGGTGAACGCTGAAGCTTTCTTT	CASSPNAGVNAEAFF
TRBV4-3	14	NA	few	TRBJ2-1	TGCGCCAGCAGCCAAGACGATGGGGGAGGTGAGCAGTTCTTC	CASSQDDGGGEQFF
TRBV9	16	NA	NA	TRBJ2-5	TGTGCCAGCAGCGTCTCCCCGTTAGGGGGGCAAGAGACCCAGTACTTC	CASSVSPLGGQETQYF
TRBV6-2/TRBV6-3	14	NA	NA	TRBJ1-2	TGTGCCAGCAGTTACGACCAAGACAGTTTTGGCTACACCTTC	CASSYDQDSFGYTF
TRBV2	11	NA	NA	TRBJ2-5	TGTGCCAGCACCGGAAGGGAGACCCAGTACTTC	CASTGRETQYF
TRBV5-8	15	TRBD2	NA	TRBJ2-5	TGTGCCAGCAGCGGTGGACTAGCGCGAGGAGAGACCCAGTACTTC	CASSGGLARGETQYF
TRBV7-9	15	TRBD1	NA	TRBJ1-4	TGTGCCAGCAGTCCCCCAGGGACAGGGGGTGAAAAACTGTTTTTT	CASSPPGTGGEKLFF
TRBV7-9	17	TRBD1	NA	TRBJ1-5	TGTGCCAGCAGCCCCGGGGACAGGGGAGGAAGCAATCAGCCCCAGCATTTT	CASSPGDRGGSNQPQHF
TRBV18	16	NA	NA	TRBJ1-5	TGTGCCAGCTCACCGAGAGGACAGTACCTAGATCAGCCCCAGCATTTT	CASSPRGQYLDQPQHF
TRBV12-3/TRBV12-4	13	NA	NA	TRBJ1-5	TGTGCCAGCAGCCGAACTTGGAATCAGCCCCAGCATTTT	CASSRTWNQPQHF
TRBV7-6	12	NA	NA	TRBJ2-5	TGTGCCAGCAGCCCGGGTCGGGAGACCCAGTACTTC	CASSPGRETQYF
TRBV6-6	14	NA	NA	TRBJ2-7	TGTGCCAGCAGTTACTATCCGGACTCCTACGAGCAGTACTTC	CASSYYPDSYEQYF
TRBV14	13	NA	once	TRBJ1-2	TGTGCCAGCAGCGACCAGGGGATCTATGGCTACACCTTC	CASSDQGIYGYTF
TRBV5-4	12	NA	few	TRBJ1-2	TGTGCCAGCAGCGAGACGTACTATGGCTACACCTTC	CASSETYYGYTF
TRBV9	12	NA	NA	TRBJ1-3	TGTGCCAGCAGCGCGACCGAGGACACCATATATTTT	CASSATEDTIYF
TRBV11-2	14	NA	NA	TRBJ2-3	TGTGCCAGCAGGCTTGGGGGGGGCCAAGATACGCAGTATTTT	CASRLGGGQDTQYF
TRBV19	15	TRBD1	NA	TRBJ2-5	TGTGCCAGTAGTACTACCGGGACAGGGAAAGAGACCCAGTACTTC	CASSTTGTGKETQYF
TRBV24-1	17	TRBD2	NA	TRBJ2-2	TGTGCCACCAGTGATGCGACCGGGGCGGGAGAATCCGGGGAGCTGTTTTTT	CATSDATGAGESGELFF
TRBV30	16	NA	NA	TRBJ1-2	TGTGCCGCCCTCCCTTCCGGGGGGCAAAGGTACTATGGCTACACCTTC	CAALPSGGQRYYGYTF
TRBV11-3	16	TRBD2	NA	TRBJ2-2	TGTGCCAGCAGCTCAACTAGCGGGAGGGTTACCGGGGAGCTGTTTTTT	CASSSTSGRVTGELFF
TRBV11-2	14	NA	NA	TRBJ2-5	TGTGCCAGCAGTCCTAGAACCCCAGGAGAGACCCAGTACTTC	CASSPRTPGETQYF
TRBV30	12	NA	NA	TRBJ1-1	TGTGCCTGGGGACATCAGAACACTGAAGCTTTCTTT	CAWGHQNTEAFF
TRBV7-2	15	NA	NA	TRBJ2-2	TGTGCCAGCAGCTTAGATCACGGGAACACCGGGGAGCTGTTTTTT	CASSLDHGNTGELFF
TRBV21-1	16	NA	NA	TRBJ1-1	TGTGCCAGCAGCAAAAGGTGGGCAGAGTTGAACACTGAAGCTTTCTTT	CASSKRWAELNTEAFF
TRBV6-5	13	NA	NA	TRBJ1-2	TGTGCCAGCACCCAACGGGTAGGCTATGGCTACACCTTC	CASTQRVGYGYTF
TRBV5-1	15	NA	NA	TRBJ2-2	TGCGCCAGCGGTGGGGGGAATACGAACACCGGGGAGCTGTTTTTT	CASGGGNTNTGELFF
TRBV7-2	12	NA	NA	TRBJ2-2	TGTGCCAGCACCCAGGTGGTCGGGGAGCTGTTTTTT	CASTQVVGELFF
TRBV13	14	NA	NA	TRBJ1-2	TGTGCCAGCAGCCCCGGACGGAATAACTATGGCTACACCTTC	CASSPGRNNYGYTF
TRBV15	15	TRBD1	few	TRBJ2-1	TGTGCCACCAGCAGACCTGGGACAGGGGGCGATGAGCAGTTCTTC	CATSRPGTGGDEQFF
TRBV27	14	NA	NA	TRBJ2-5	TGTGCCAGCAGTTTAGGGGGGTATGGGGAGACCCAGTACTTC	CASSLGGYGETQYF
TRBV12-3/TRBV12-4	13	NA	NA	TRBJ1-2	TGTGCCAGCACCCTGGGACTGCGCTATGGCTACACCTTC	CASTLGLRYGYTF